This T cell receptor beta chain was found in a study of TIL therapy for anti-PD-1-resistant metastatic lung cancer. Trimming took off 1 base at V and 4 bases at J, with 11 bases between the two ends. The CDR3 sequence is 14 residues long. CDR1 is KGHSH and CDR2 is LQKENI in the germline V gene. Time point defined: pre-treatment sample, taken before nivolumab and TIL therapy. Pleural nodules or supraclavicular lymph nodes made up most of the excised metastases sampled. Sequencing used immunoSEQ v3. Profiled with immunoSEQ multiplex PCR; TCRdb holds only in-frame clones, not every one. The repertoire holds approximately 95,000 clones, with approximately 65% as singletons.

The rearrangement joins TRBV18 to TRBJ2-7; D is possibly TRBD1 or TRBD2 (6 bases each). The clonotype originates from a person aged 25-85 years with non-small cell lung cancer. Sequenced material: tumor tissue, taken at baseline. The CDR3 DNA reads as TGTGCCAGCTCACCACTCCGGGGGCAATACGAGCAGTACTTC. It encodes CASSPLRGQYEQYF.